Below, 11 T cell receptor beta chains from the same sample are listed, as sequenced in a study of blood T cell repertoires in COVID-19. Assay: immunoSEQ multiplex PCR; the TCRdb copy retains only in-frame clones and omits some. The data show approximately 170,000 clones, with 65% to 85% seen just once and approximately 19% held by the top ten. The specimen sequenced was peripheral blood. The source of these receptors is a woman in her sixties or seventies who had recovered from COVID-19.

This sequence joins TRBV4-1 and TRBJ2-5, with 8 bases matching TRBD2. The CDR3 loop spans 16 amino acids. CDR1 and CDR2 from the germline V gene are MGHRA and YSYEKL. V dropped 1 base and J dropped 5; count of bases not matched to a gene: 9. CDR3 region: CASSQGEAGVGETQYF. The CDR3 DNA sequence: TGCGCCAGCAGCCAAGGGGAAGCGGGAGTAGGCGAGACCCAGTACTTC.

The genes are TRBV5-1 and TRBJ2-5; tentative D call: TRBD2 (6 bases). The ends were cut back, 2 bases at V and 3 bases at J, with 14 bases in the middle. From germline, CDR1 is SGHRS and CDR2 YFSETQ. The CDR3 contains 15 residues. The CDR3 DNA follows: TGCGCCAGCAGCTTCTCTAGCGTGAAAAAAGAGACCCAGTACTTC. Translation: CASSFSSVKKETQYF.

This sequence joins TRBV9 and TRBJ2-7, with a weak D call TRBD2 (6 bases). The CDR3 is 15 amino acids. The germline gives CDR1 SGDLS, CDR2 YYNGEE. Trimming left V 4 bases short and J 0 bases short, with 14 bases between. The CDR3 nucleotides are TGTGCCAGCAGCCCCGGGAGTGGGAGCTCCTACGAGCAGTACTTC. This gives the protein CASSPGSGSSYEQYF. The variable domain in full, completed from reference TRBV9 and TRBJ2-7, reads DSGVTQTPKHLITATGQRVTLRCSPRSGDLSVYWYQQSLDQGLQFLIQYYNGEERAKGNILERFSAQQFPDLHSELNLSSLELGDSALYFCASSPGSGSSYEQYFGPGTRLTVT.

The chain's CDR3 is CASTLIAGTGELFF. CDR3 DNA: TGTGCCAGCACCCTAATAGCAGGGACCGGGGAGCTGTTTTTT. The chain combines TRBV7-3 with TRBJ2-2, with D perhaps matching TRBD1 (5 bases). CDR3 size: 14 residues. Germline assignment: CDR1 SGHTA and CDR2 FQGTGA. V was shortened by 7 bases and J by 5 bases, with 14 bases between the two germline ends.

This chain uses TRBV9 with TRBJ2-3, with TRBD2 matching 7 bases. Germline CDR1 SGDLS, CDR2 YYNGEE. The trim removed 4 bases at V and 0 bases at J, leaving 8 bases unmatched. The CDR3 runs 16 residues. This chain's CDR3 is CASSPRSSGSTDTQYF. The CDR3 bases are TGTGCCAGCAGCCCCCGTAGTAGCGGGAGCACAGATACGCAGTATTTT.

In the case of this clone: Distinct nucleotide sequences in the sample also encode this CDR3. The chain combines TRBV27 with TRBJ1-5; D perhaps matches TRBD1 (5 bases). Trimming removed 4 bases from V and 2 bases from J, with 12 bases in between. CDR3 size: 15 residues. Germline CDR1 MNHEY, CDR2 SMNVEV (reference sequence). The CDR3, as DNA: TGTGCCAGCAGTTGGGGGGGTGTAGGCAATCAGCCCCAGCATTTT. Translation: CASSWGGVGNQPQHF.

The gene calls are TRBV19 and TRBJ1-5; tentative D call: TRBD1 (6 bases). With 5 bases removed from V and 5 bases from J, the gap between germline ends came to 10 bases. Germline V gene data show CDR1 as LNHDA and CDR2 as SQIVND (reference sequence). CDR3 length: 13 residues. CDR3 coding DNA: TGTGCCAGTAGTTGGTCAGGGGATCAGCCCCAGCATTTT. This sequence encodes CASSWSGDQPQHF. The entire variable domain, with the rest obtained from reference TRBV19 and TRBJ1-5, is as follows: DGGITQSPKYLFRKEGQNVTLSCEQNLNHDAMYWYRQDPGQGLRLIYYSQIVNDFQKGDIAEGYSVSREKKESFPLTVTSAQKNPTAFYLCASSWSGDQPQHFGDGTRLSIL.

The rearrangement links TRBV30 to TRBJ1-2; no clear D gene. This CDR3 region has 15 residues. CDR1 GTSNPN and CDR2 SVGIG come from the germline V gene (reference sequence). V was clipped by 4 bases and J by 3 bases, with 18 bases between them. CDR3 residues: CAWTPLDGRDYGYTF. CDR3 nucleotide sequence: TGTGCCTGGACTCCCCTGGACGGGAGGGACTATGGCTACACCTTC.

The rearrangement joins TRBV19 to TRBJ2-2; D perhaps matches TRBD1 (6 bases). The CDR3 is 16 residues long. V lost 1 base and J 6 bases, leaving 15 bases between the germline ends. Germline lookup yields CDR1 LNHDA and CDR2 SQIVND (reference sequence). The CDR3: CASSIARTRGAGELFF. The CDR3 DNA sequence: TGTGCCAGTAGTATAGCCCGGACCAGGGGCGCCGGGGAGCTGTTTTTT.

This rearrangement joins TRBV6-5 to TRBJ2-1; 7 bases match TRBD2. V trimming: 2 bases; J trimming: 7 bases; junction bases outside the gene matches: 8. Germline-derived CDR1 and CDR2 are MNHEY and SVGAGI. This CDR3 has 15 amino acids. CDR3 DNA sequence: TGTGCCAGCAGTTACGGCTGGCTAGCGGAGAATGAGCAGTTCTTC. Protein product: CASSYGWLAENEQFF.

V and J are TRBV5-1 and TRBJ2-2; a possible D gene is TRBD1 (5 bases). Trimming stripped 5 bases from V and 6 bases from J, with 17 bases between. This CDR3 spans 15 amino acids. Looked up from germline, CDR1 is SGHRS and CDR2 is YFSETQ. CDR3: CASRVGQGPAGELFF. The DNA for the CDR3 is TGCGCCAGCAGGGTCGGGCAGGGCCCCGCCGGGGAGCTGTTTTTT.